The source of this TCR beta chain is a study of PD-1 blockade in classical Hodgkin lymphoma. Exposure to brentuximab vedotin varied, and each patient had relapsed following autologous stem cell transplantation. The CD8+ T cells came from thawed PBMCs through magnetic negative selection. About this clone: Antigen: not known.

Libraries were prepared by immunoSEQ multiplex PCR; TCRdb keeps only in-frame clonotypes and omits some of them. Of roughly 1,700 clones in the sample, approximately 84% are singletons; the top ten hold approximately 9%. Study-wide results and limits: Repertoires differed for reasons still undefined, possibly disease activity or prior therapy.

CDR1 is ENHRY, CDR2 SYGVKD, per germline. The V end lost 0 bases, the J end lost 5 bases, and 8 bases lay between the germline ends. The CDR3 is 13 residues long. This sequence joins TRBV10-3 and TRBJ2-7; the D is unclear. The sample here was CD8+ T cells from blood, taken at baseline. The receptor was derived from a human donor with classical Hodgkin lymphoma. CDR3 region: CAISESWQNEQYF. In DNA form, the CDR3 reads TGTGCCATCAGTGAGTCATGGCAGAACGAGCAGTACTTC.